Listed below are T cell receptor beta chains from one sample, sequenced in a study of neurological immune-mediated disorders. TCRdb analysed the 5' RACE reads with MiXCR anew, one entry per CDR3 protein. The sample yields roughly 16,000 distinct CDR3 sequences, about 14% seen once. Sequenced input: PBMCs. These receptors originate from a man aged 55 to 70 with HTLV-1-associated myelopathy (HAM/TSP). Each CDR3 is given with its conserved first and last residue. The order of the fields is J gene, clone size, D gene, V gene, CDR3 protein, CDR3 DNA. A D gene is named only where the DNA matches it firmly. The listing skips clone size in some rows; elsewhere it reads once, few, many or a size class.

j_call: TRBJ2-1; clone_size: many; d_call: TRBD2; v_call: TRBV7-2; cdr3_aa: CASSFPSSGGDNEQFF; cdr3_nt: TGTGCCAGCAGCTTCCCCTCTAGCGGGGGGGACAATGAGCAGTTCTTC
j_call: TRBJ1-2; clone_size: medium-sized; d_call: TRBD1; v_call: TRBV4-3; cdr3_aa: CASSQVPGQGLLYTF; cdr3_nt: TGCGCCAGCAGCCAAGTTCCGGGACAGGGTCTTCTCTACACCTTC
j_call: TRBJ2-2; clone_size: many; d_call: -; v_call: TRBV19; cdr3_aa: CASSLTGELFF; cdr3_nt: TGTGCCAGTAGTCTGACCGGGGAGCTGTTTTTT
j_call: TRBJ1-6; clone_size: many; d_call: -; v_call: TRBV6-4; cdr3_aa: CASRAGSSYNSPLHF; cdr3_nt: TGTGCCAGCAGGGCGGGGAGCTCCTATAATTCACCCCTCCACTTT
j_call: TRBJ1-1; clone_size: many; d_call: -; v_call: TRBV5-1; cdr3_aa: CASSFAPPSTEAFF; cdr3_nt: TGCGCCAGCAGCTTTGCTCCACCCAGCACTGAAGCTTTCTTT
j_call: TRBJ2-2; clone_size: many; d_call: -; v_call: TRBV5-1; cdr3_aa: CASSLVQPNTGELFF; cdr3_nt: TGCGCCAGCAGCTTAGTACAGCCGAACACCGGGGAGCTGTTTTTT
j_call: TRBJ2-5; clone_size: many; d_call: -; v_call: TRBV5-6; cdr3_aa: CASSTTPDNRYEAQYF; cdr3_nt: TGTGCCAGCAGCACTACCCCCGATAACAGATATGAGGCCCAGTACTTC
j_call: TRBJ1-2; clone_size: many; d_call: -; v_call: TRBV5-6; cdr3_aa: CASSRPGEQRNWGYGYTF; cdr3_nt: TGTGCCAGCAGCCGACCTGGAGAGCAGAGAAACTGGGGCTATGGCTACACCTTC
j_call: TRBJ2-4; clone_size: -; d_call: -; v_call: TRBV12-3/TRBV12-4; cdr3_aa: CASGQSLAKNIQYF; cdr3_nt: TGTGCCAGCGGACAGTCTCTAGCCAAAAACATTCAGTACTTC
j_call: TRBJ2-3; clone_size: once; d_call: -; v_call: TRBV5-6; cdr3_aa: CANSSPCPGADTQYF; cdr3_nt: TGTGCCAACAGCTCACCGTGCCCTGGGGCAGATACGCAGTATTTT
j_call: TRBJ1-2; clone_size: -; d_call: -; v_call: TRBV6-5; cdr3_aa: CASRSGRDGGYTF; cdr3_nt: TGTGCCAGCCGGTCAGGCAGGGACGGAGGCTACACCTTC
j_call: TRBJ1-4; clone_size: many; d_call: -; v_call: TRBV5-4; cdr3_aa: CASSLQGATNEKLFF; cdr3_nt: TGTGCCAGCAGCTTACAGGGAGCAACTAATGAAAAACTGTTTTTT
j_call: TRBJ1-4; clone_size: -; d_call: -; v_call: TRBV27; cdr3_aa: CASSPHTSGQLEKLFF; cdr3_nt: TGTGCCAGCAGTCCCCACACGTCTGGACAGTTAGAAAAACTGTTTTTT
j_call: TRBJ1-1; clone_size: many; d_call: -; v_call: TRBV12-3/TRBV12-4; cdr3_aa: CASSFYRNTEAFF; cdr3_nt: TGTGCCAGCAGCTTTTATAGGAACACTGAAGCTTTCTTT
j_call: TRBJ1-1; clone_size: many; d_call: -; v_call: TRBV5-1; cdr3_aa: CASSPKPQGDTEAFF; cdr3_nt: TGCGCCAGCAGCCCAAAACCCCAGGGAGACACTGAAGCTTTCTTT
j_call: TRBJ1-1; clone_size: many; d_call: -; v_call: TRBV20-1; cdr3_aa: CRAGGMNTEAFF; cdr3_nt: TGCAGAGCAGGAGGGATGAACACTGAAGCTTTCTTT
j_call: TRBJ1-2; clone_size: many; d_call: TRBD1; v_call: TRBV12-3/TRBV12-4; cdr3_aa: CASSRQGGYGYTF; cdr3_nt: TGTGCCAGCAGCCGACAGGGGGGATATGGCTACACCTTC
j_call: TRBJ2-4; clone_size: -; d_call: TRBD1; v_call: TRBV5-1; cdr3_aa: CASSDTAGTGDIQYF; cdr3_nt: TGCGCCAGCAGCGACACCGCCGGGACAGGGGACATTCAGTACTTC
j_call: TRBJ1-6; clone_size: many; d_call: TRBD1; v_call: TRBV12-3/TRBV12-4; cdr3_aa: CASSPRTGGNSPLHF; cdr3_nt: TGTGCCAGCAGTCCCCGGACAGGGGGGAATTCACCCCTCCACTTT
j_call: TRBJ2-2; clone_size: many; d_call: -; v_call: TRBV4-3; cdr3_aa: CASSQDTWPGELFF; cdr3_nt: TGCGCCAGCAGCCAAGACACCTGGCCCGGGGAGCTGTTTTTT
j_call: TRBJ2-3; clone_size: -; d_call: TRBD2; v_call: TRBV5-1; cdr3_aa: CASSYRGTSLDTGTQYF; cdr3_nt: TGCGCCAGCAGCTACCGAGGGACTAGCCTGGACACAGGTACGCAGTATTTT
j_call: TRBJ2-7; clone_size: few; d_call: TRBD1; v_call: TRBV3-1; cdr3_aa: CASSGRDRGNEQYF; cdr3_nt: TGTGCCAGCAGCGGCCGGGACAGGGGGAACGAGCAGTACTTC
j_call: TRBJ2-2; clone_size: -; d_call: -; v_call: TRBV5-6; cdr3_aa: CDSSQTSWELFF; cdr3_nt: TGTGACAGCAGCCAGACGTCTTGGGAGCTGTTTTTT
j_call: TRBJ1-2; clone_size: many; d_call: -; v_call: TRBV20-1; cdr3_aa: CSATDNYGYTF; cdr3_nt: TGCAGTGCGACGGACAACTATGGCTACACCTTC
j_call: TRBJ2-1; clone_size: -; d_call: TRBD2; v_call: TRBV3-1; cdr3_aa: CASRYRLAGVNEQFF; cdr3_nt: TGTGCCAGCAGGTACAGACTAGCGGGAGTAAATGAGCAGTTCTTC
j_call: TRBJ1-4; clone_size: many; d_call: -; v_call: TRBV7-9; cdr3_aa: CASSLIRSNEKLFF; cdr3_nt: TGTGCCAGCAGCTTGATCAGAAGTAATGAAAAACTGTTTTTT
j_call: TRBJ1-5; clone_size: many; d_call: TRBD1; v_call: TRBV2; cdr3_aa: CASSRDRGQGQPQHF; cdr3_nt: TGTGCCAGCAGCCGGGACAGGGGCCAGGGGCAGCCCCAGCATTTT
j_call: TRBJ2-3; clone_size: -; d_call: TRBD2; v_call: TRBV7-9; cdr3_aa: CASSLWLRGGTDTQYF; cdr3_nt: TGTGCCAGCAGCTTATGGTTGCGGGGGGGCACAGATACGCAGTATTTT
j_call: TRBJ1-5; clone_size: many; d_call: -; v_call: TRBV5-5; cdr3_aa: CASSPPPGGARQPQHF; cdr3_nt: TGTGCCAGCAGCCCCCCCCCCGGGGGGGCTAGGCAGCCCCAGCATTTT
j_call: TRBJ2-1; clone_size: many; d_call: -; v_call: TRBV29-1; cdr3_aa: CSVGGGQGARNEQFF; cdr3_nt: TGCAGCGTTGGCGGGGGGCAGGGGGCAAGGAATGAGCAGTTCTTC
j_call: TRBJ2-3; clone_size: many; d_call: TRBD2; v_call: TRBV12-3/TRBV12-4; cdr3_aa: CASSFSLAGGGADTQYF; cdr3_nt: TGTGCCAGCAGTTTCTCTCTAGCGGGGGGAGGGGCAGATACGCAGTATTTT
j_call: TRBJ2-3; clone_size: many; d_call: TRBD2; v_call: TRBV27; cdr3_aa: CASSPAGWATDTQYF; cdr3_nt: TGTGCCAGCAGCCCAGCGGGGTGGGCCACAGATACGCAGTATTTT
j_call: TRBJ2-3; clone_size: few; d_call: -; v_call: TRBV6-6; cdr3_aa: CASRTATRTDTQYF; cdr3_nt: TGTGCCAGCCGAACCGCCACCCGCACAGATACGCAGTATTTT
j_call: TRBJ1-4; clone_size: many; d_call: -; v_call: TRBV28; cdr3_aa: CASGHEKLFF; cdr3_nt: TGTGCCAGCGGACATGAAAAACTGTTTTTT
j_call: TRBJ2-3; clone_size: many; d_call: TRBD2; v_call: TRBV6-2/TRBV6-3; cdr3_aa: CASTFRLAGGADTQYF; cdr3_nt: TGTGCCAGCACCTTCCGACTAGCGGGGGGGGCGGATACGCAGTATTTT